The 10 T cell receptor beta chains below were found in one sample sequenced in a study of identical twins. MiXCR was run by TCRdb on the 5' RACE reads, yielding one entry per CDR3 protein. The sample holds 100,000 to 110,000 distinct CDR3 sequences, 5.9% seen once. The sequencing input was memory T cells sorted from blood. These receptors all come from a woman in her fifties or sixties in good health.

This clonotype was counted at least ten times. The chain combines TRBV20-1 with TRBJ2-5; 8 positions match TRBD2. Germline CDR1 DFQATT, CDR2 SNEGSKA (reference sequence). V was clipped by 4 bases and J by 1 base; unmatched bases: 2. The CDR3 has 13 amino acids. CDR3 in DNA: TGCAGTGCTAATGCGGGAGGCCAAGAGACCCAGTACTTC. Translation gives CSANAGGQETQYF.

The chain couples TRBV12-3 or TRBV12-4 to TRBJ2-1; 8 bases fit TRBD2. The length of the CDR3 is 13 residues. The V segment lost 6 bases and the J segment 14 bases; nucleotides outside the gene matches: 12. The DNA for the CDR3 is TGTGCCAGCAGGGATTTACGGGAGGGCCGGGAGTTCTTC. Residues: CASRDLREGREFF.

The sample holds many counts of this clonotype. The chain couples TRBV20-1 to TRBJ1-1; a weak D match, TRBD1 (5 bases). The CDR3 contains 12 residues. Trimming pared 2 bases from V and 3 bases from J, leaving 7 bases between. Germline assignment: CDR1 DFQATT and CDR2 SNEGSKA (reference sequence). The CDR3 coding sequence is TGCAGTGCTAGAAGAGGGGACACTGAAGCTTTCTTT. Translated, it gives CSARRGDTEAFF.

Many counts were recorded for this clonotype. J is TRBJ2-2 and V is TRBV11-2; 9 bases are shared with TRBD2. Germline assignment: CDR1 SGHAT and CDR2 FQNNGV. This CDR3 is built from 18 residues. J lost 5 bases, V lost 5 bases, and 15 bases had no gene match. CDR3 bases: TGTGCCAGCAGCCGGGGGACTAGCACAATACTGGGTACCGGGGAGCTGTTTTTT. This codes for CASSRGTSTILGTGELFF.

This clonotype was found many times. The chain has TRBV3-1 and TRBJ2-3, with 10 bases identical to TRBD2. The germline V gene has CDR1 LGHDT and CDR2 YNNKEL (reference sequence). The CDR3 covers 15 residues. The J segment lost 2 bases and the V segment lost 4 bases, leaving 3 bases of the junction unmatched. The CDR3 loop reads CASSPLAGATDTQYF. CDR3 DNA: TGTGCCAGCAGCCCCCTAGCGGGGGCCACAGATACGCAGTATTTT.

Regarding this clonotype: A much larger clone lies one base from this, so it may be a read error. V usage is TRBV30 and J usage is TRBJ2-1, with D possibly being TRBD1 or TRBD2 (5 bases each). This CDR3 contains 16 residues. CDR1 and CDR2 from the germline V gene are GTSNPN and SVGIG (reference sequence). Trimming left V 1 base short and J 8 bases short, with 21 bases between. The CDR3 loop is CAWSAIGTFRYHEQFF. The CDR3 nucleotides are TGTGCCTGGAGTGCCATCGGGACCTTTAGATACCATGAGCAGTTCTTC.

This clonotype has a count of ten or more. This chain connects TRBV7-4 to TRBJ2-3; D remains ambiguous. CDR1 and CDR2 (germline): SGHVT, SQSDAQ. V gave up 4 bases and J gave up 14 bases, with 13 bases separating them. The CDR3 extends over 11 amino acids. The CDR3: CASSSRVSRYF. Here the CDR3 DNA reads TGTGCCAGCAGCTCACGGGTTTCGCGGTATTTT.

This clonotype was detected ten times or more. The chain uses TRBV2 and TRBJ2-3; D uncertain. The CDR3 runs 12 residues. V lost 6 bases, J lost 2 bases, and 6 bases lay in between. The germline CDR1 and CDR2 sequences are SNHLY and FYNNEI. The CDR3 region is CASSAITDTQYF. For the CDR3, the DNA is TGTGCCAGCAGCGCCATCACAGATACGCAGTATTTT. The complete variable domain, with remaining parts taken from reference TRBV2 and TRBJ2-3, reads EPEVTQTPSHQVTQMGQEVILRCVPISNHLYFYWYRQILGQKVEFLVSFYNNEISEKSEIFDDQFSVERPDGSNFTLKIRSTKLEDSAMYFCASSAITDTQYFGPGTRLTVL.

This clonotype was observed at least ten times. The J gene is TRBJ2-7, the V gene TRBV6-2 or TRBV6-3, with 10 nucleotides matching TRBD2. The CDR3 contains 13 residues. The J segment lost 6 bases and the V segment lost 6 bases, leaving 5 bases of the junction unmatched. Germline assignment: CDR1 MNHEY and CDR2 SVGEGT. The CDR3, as DNA: TGTGCCAGCAGCTCTAGCGGGAGTCTCGAGCAGTACTTC. Translation gives CASSSSGSLEQYF.

The chain links TRBV11-1 to TRBJ2-1; D may be TRBD1 or TRBD2 (5 bases each). Trimming shortened V by 7 bases and J by 8 bases, and 21 bases separated the two germline ends. CDR1 SGHAT and CDR2 FQDESV come from the germline V gene (reference sequence). The CDR3 sequence is 15 residues long. Written as DNA, the CDR3 is TGTGCCAGCACTCCCAATCCGGGACCAGCGGATGAGCAGTTCTTC. Translated, it gives CASTPNPGPADEQFF. The full variable domain, completed using reference TRBV11-1 and TRBJ2-1, is EAEVAQSPRYKITEKSQAVAFWCDPISGHATLYWYRQILGQGPELLVQFQDESVVDDSQLPKDRFSAERLKGVDSTLKIQPAELGDSAMYLCASTPNPGPADEQFFGPGTRLTVL.